Each of the 15 T cell receptor beta chains below was sequenced from the same sample in a study of cytomegalovirus exposure and HLA in healthy donors. Primers: 60 Vbeta forward and 13 Jbeta reverse. TCRdb's table, derived via immunoSEQ multiplex PCR, lists solely in-frame clones and lacks some. The sample has some 190,000 clones, around three quarters seen once. The sequenced material came from PBMCs. All receptors come from a woman aged 30 to 39 in good health and CMV-seropositive.

The rearrangement joins TRBV2 to TRBJ2-5; 10 bases match TRBD2. Germline CDR1 reads SNHLY; CDR2 reads FYNNEI. Trimming took 0 bases from V and 3 from J; bases not matched to a gene: 13. This CDR3 has 19 amino acids. The CDR3 bases are TGTGCCAGCAGTGAAGCGCTTCTTGGTAGCGGGGGGTTGGAAGAGACCCAGTACTTC. Protein: CASSEALLGSGGLEETQYF.

The chain links TRBV5-1 to TRBJ1-6; D not certain. CDR1 is SGHRS and CDR2 is YFSETQ in the germline V gene. V shed 0 bases and J shed 9 bases, with 10 bases lying between them. The CDR3 loop spans 14 amino acids. DNA for the CDR3: TGCGCCAGCAGCTTGGAAGGAGGAGGTTCACCCCTCCACTTT. Its protein product is CASSLEGGGSPLHF.

This chain joins TRBV7-9 and TRBJ1-1, with D possibly matching TRBD1 (6 bases). The CDR3 is 15 residues long. V was clipped by 5 bases and J by 1 base, with 14 bases between them. Germline-derived CDR1 and CDR2 are SEHNR and FQNEAQ (reference sequence). Written as DNA, the CDR3 is TGTGCCAGCAGCACCCGGGACACCTCGAACACTGAAGCTTTCTTT. This gives the protein CASSTRDTSNTEAFF.

The rearrangement joins TRBV30 to TRBJ2-7; D not certain. Looked up from germline, CDR1 is GTSNPN and CDR2 is SVGIG (reference sequence). This CDR3 is built from 15 residues. With 0 bases removed from V and 0 bases from J, the gap between germline ends came to 12 bases. The CDR3 reads CAWSVKQWASYEQYF. The CDR3 DNA sequence: TGTGCCTGGAGTGTCAAGCAGTGGGCCTCCTACGAGCAGTACTTC. Drawing the rest from reference TRBV30 and TRBJ2-7, the complete variable domain is SQTIHQWPATLVQPVGSPLSLECTVEGTSNPNLYWYRQAAGRGLQLLFYSVGIGQISSEVPQNLSASRPQDRQFILSSKKLLLSDSGFYLCAWSVKQWASYEQYFGPGTRLTVT.

This chain connects TRBV11-2 to TRBJ2-2; TRBD1 matches 11 bases. The CDR3 is 16 residues long. J gave up 8 bases and V 0 bases, and 5 bases lay outside the gene matches. Germline V CDR1 and CDR2: SGHAT, FQNNGV. The CDR3 nucleotides are TGTGCCAGCAGCTTAGAATGGACAGGGGGCCCGGGGGAGCTGTTTTTT. It specifies CASSLEWTGGPGELFF. Full variable domain (outside the CDR3, taken from reference TRBV11-2 and TRBJ2-2): EAGVAQSPRYKIIEKRQSVAFWCNPISGHATLYWYQQILGQGPKLLIQFQNNGVVDDSQLPKDRFSAERLKGVDSTLKIQPAKLEDSAVYLCASSLEWTGGPGELFFGEGSRLTVL.

This clone was picked up a small number of times. This chain uses TRBV5-6 with TRBJ1-3, with D tentatively TRBD1 (5 bases). Trimming pared 7 bases from V and 8 bases from J, leaving 16 bases between. The CDR3 runs to 13 residues. Germline V gene data show CDR1 as SGHDT and CDR2 as YYEEEE. CDR3 DNA: TGTGCCAGCTCCCCCCGGGGGTACGACACCATATATTTT. Encoded protein: CASSPRGYDTIYF.

V is TRBV28 and J is TRBJ1-6; D is uncertain. This CDR3 has 12 residues. The V and J ends lost 6 bases and 7 bases respectively, with 7 bases between them. The V gene's germline CDR1 is MDHEN and CDR2 SYDVKM. The CDR3 reads CASSSVNSPLHF. The CDR3 DNA reads as TGTGCCAGCAGCTCAGTGAATTCACCCCTCCACTTT.

The V call is TRBV11-2, the J call TRBJ2-5; tentative D call: TRBD1 (6 bases). The closer fit of TRBJ2-7 to the DNA end suggests the J call may be wrong. Germline CDR1 and CDR2: SGHAT and FQNNGV. This CDR3 region has 17 residues. CDR3 region: CASSLVGNRVALYEQYF. Here the CDR3 DNA reads TGTGCCAGCAGCTTAGTTGGGAACAGGGTGGCCCTCTACGAGCAGTACTTC.

The chain has TRBV28 and TRBJ2-1, with a possible D match to TRBD2 (5 bases). Trimming took off 3 bases at V and 6 bases at J, with 12 bases between the two ends. This CDR3 has 14 residues. Germline V gene lookup returns CDR1 MDHEN and CDR2 SYDVKM. The CDR3 DNA follows: TGTGCCAGCAGTTTTCTAGTTCGGGGCAATGAGCAGTTCTTC. It codes for CASSFLVRGNEQFF.

This chain uses TRBV9 with TRBJ2-7; a weak D match, TRBD1 (6 bases). Germline V gene lookup returns CDR1 SGDLS and CDR2 YYNGEE. Deletions cut 3 bases from V and 6 bases from J, with 13 bases between. The CDR3 length is 13 residues. This CDR3 reads CASSDLDSSEQYF. CDR3 nucleotides: TGTGCCAGCAGCGACCTGGACAGCTCCGAGCAGTACTTC. Full variable domain (rest looked up from reference TRBV9 and TRBJ2-7): DSGVTQTPKHLITATGQRVTLRCSPRSGDLSVYWYQQSLDQGLQFLIQYYNGEERAKGNILERFSAQQFPDLHSELNLSSLELGDSALYFCASSDLDSSEQYFGPGTRLTVT.

In this sample, this clone turned up a few times. The J gene is TRBJ2-1, the V gene TRBV5-4, with 12 bases matching TRBD2. Germline CDR1 and CDR2: SGHNT and YYREEE (reference sequence). Trimming removed 4 bases from V and 8 bases from J; junction bases left unmatched: 10. The CDR3 covers 16 residues. The CDR3 sequence is CASSPKTSGSIHEQFF. The CDR3 DNA reads TGTGCCAGCAGCCCCAAGACTAGCGGGAGTATCCATGAGCAGTTCTTC.

This chain links TRBV5-8 with TRBJ2-7; 10 bases fit TRBD1. Germline loops: CDR1 SGHTS, CDR2 YDEGEE. The CDR3 is 13 residues long. CDR3 amino acids: CASSRRSDRGGPV. The CDR3, as DNA: TGTGCCAGCAGCCGCCGGTCGGACAGGGGGGGTCCCGTC.

The chain joins TRBV30 to TRBJ2-7; possibly TRBD1 for D (6 bases). In germline, CDR1 is GTSNPN, CDR2 SVGIG (reference sequence). The V end lost 2 bases, the J end lost 7 bases, and 12 bases lay between the germline ends. The CDR3 length is 12 residues. CDR3 bases: TGTGCCTGGAGTCCAGGGGCTTTTGAGCAGTACTTC. It translates to CAWSPGAFEQYF.

This clone was observed a single time. The V gene is TRBV18, the J gene TRBJ2-4; the match to TRBD1 covers 8 bases. Germline CDR1 KGHSH, CDR2 LQKENI. This CDR3 is built from 17 residues. J lost 0 bases, V lost 3 bases, and 7 bases had no gene match. In nucleotides, the CDR3 is TGTGCCAGCTCACCGCGACAGGGGTCCTTAGCCAAAAACATTCAGTACTTC. It translates to CASSPRQGSLAKNIQYF.

The chain combines TRBV7-2 with TRBJ2-1; tentatively, D is TRBD2 (6 bases). The germline CDR1 and CDR2 sequences are SGHTA and FQGNSA. The CDR3 contains 17 residues. The V end lost 0 bases, the J end lost 7 bases, and 19 bases lay between the germline ends. The CDR3 spells CASSLATRDSLWNEQFF. The CDR3 DNA sequence: TGTGCCAGCAGCTTAGCAACGCGGGACTCCCTGTGGAATGAGCAGTTCTTC.